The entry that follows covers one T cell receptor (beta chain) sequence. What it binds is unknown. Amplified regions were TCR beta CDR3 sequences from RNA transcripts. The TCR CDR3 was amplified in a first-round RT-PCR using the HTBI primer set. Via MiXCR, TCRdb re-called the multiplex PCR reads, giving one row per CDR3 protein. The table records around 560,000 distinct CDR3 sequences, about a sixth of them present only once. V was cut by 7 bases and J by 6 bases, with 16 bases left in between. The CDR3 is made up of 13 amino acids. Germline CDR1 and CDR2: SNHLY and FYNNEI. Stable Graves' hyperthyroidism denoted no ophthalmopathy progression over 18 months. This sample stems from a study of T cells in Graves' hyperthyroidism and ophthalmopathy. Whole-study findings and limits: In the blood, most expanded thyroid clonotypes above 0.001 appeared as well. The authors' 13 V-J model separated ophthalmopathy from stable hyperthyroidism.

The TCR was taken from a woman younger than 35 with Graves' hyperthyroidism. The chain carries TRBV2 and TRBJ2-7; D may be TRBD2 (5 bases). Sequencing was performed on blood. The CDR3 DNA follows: TGTGCCAGCACTGTTCGGGGAATAGGCGAGCAGTACTTC. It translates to CASTVRGIGEQYF.